The T cell receptor beta chain described here comes from a study of cytotoxic CD8 clonotypes in ibrutinib-treated CLL. With sequencing, the targeted depth ranged from 1 in 200,000 to 1 in 1 million T cells. Sequencing used immunoSEQ multiplex PCR; TCRdb keeps in-frame clones, though not all of them. Here the sample spans about 140,000 clones, 77% being singletons. Turning to this clone: The antigen is not known.

Study results and caveats: Clonality measured at baseline exceeded age-matched healthy donors, tracking circulating CD8+ T-cell counts.

The specimen was PBMCs, collected after 12 months of ibrutinib treatment. This TCR derives from a human donor with chronic lymphocytic leukemia.

The CDR3 reads CASSQRRAGYTF. CDR3 bases: TGTGCCAGTAGCCAAAGGAGGGCGGGCTACACCTTC. The chain uses TRBV19 and TRBJ1-2; D ambiguous. V lost 6 bases to trimming and J lost 8 bases, with 13 bases between them. The CDR3 covers 12 residues. Germline CDR1 is LNHDA and CDR2 is SQIVND (reference sequence).